This passage covers 6 T cell receptor beta chains from one sample sequenced in a study of blood T cell repertoires in COVID-19 (dated by TCRdb to 2018 to 2020). Libraries were made using the immunoSEQ multiplex PCR assay. TCRdb limited this immuneACCESS table to in-frame rearrangements with V and J called. A share of clones is missing; checked studies link under half to unresolved V genes, and the rest is unexplained. This sample lists more than 150,000 clones; 80% to 85% were detected once. Under 7.5% of the sample goes to the ten largest clones. The sequencing sample was made of peripheral blood. The receptors stem from a middle-aged woman with acute or convalescent COVID-19.

The chain is built from TRBV28 and TRBJ1-2, with D maybe TRBD1 (5 bases). The CDR3 runs to 14 residues. Germline V lookup: CDR1 MDHEN, CDR2 SYDVKM. The V end was cut by 3 bases, the J end by 0 bases, with 8 bases between. In DNA, the CDR3 is TGTGCCAGCAGTTTCTCAGGGACTAACTATGGCTACACCTTC. Translating it yields CASSFSGTNYGYTF.

The CDR3 DNA reads as TGTGCCAGCCTCGGGACAGGGGCAGACTATGGCTACACCTTC. Translated, it gives CASLGTGADYGYTF. V is TRBV6-6 and J is TRBJ1-2, with 10 positions matching TRBD1. This CDR3 has 14 amino acids. Trimming took 8 bases from V and 3 from J; bases not matched to a gene: 6. Germline CDR1 MNHNY, CDR2 SVGAGI (reference sequence).

This chain connects TRBV28 to TRBJ1-6, with a tentative D call TRBD1 (6 bases). The CDR3 is 16 residues long. V was trimmed by 5 bases and J by 8 bases, leaving 19 bases between them. Germline lookup yields CDR1 MDHEN and CDR2 SYDVKM. In nucleotides, the CDR3 is TGTGCCAGCAGTCCGACCCCCCAGGGGCGTTATTCACCCCTCCACTTT. It specifies CASSPTPQGRYSPLHF.

This clone was detected only once. The V and J genes are TRBV7-2 and TRBJ2-3; D possibly corresponds to TRBD2 (6 bases). The CDR3 covers 16 residues. Germline CDR1 and CDR2: SGHTA and FQGNSA. Between the trimmed V and J ends, which lost 6 bases and 0 bases, there was a span of 16 bases. CDR3 nucleotides: TGTGCCAGCAGGTCCAATCTAGCGTCTAGCACAGATACGCAGTATTTT. This translates into CASRSNLASSTDTQYF.

This clone was detected only once. This chain connects TRBV14 to TRBJ2-5; 11 positions match TRBD2. Germline CDR1 reads SGHDN; CDR2 reads FVKESK. CDR3 length: 17 residues. J gave up 4 bases and V 2 bases, and 9 bases lay outside the gene matches. The CDR3: CASSQLASGRFGETQYF. For the CDR3, the DNA is TGTGCCAGCAGCCAACTGGCTAGCGGGAGGTTTGGAGAGACCCAGTACTTC.

A single count supports this clone. The rearrangement links TRBV6-4 to TRBJ2-5, with D hard to call. There are 9 residues in the CDR3. V lost 7 bases and J 5 bases, leaving 2 bases between the germline ends. Germline V gene lookup returns CDR1 MRHNA and CDR2 SNTAGT. The chain's CDR3 is CASTETQYF. CDR3 nucleotide sequence: TGTGCCAGCACGGAGACCCAGTACTTC.